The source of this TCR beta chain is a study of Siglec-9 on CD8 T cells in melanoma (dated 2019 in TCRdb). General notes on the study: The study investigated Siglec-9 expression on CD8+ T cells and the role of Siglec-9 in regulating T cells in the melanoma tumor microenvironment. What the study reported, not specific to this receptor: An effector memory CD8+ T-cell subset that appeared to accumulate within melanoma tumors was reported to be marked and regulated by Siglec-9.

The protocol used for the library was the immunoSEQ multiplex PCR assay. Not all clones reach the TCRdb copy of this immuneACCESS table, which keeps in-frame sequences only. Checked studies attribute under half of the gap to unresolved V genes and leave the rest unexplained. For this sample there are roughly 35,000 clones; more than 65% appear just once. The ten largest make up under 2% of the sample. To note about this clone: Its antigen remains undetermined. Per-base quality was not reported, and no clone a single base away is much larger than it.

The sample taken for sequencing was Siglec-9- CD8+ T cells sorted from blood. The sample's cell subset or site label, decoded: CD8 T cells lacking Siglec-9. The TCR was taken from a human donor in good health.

The CDR3 in this case is CASSLGTGFTGELFF. The DNA sequence is TGTGCCAGCAGCTTAGGAACAGGGTTCACCGGGGAGCTGTTTTTT. The V and J genes are TRBV11-2 and TRBJ2-2; possibly the D gene is TRBD1, per 6 matching bases. V is shortened by 1 base, J by 4 bases, and the region joining them spans 10 bases. CDR1 SGHAT and CDR2 FQNNGV are derived from the germline V gene. The CDR3 covers 15 residues, taking in both the cysteine and the phenylalanine. The sequence is cut down to CDR3 DNA, 45 bases in frame from base 1.